The 18 T cell receptor beta chains in this list originate from one sample, sequenced in a study of blood T cell repertoires in COVID-19. Assay used: immunoSEQ multiplex PCR; TCRdb lists only in-frame clones, some missing. The top ten clones hold approximately 3% of a sample with around 42,000 clones, around 91% of them seen once. Sequences were obtained from peripheral blood. The receptors derive from a man aged 50-59 years with active COVID-19.

J is TRBJ2-2 and V is TRBV6-5; a weak D match, TRBD1 (5 bases). Trimming cost V 2 bases and J 5 bases, with 9 bases left between them. The V gene's germline CDR1 is MNHEY and CDR2 SVGAGI. This CDR3 has 14 residues. CDR3: CASSYRDRTGELFF. The DNA of the CDR3 is TGTGCCAGCAGTTACCGCGACAGAACCGGGGAGCTGTTTTTT.

This rearrangement joins TRBV7-9 to TRBJ2-2, with D unclear. CDR3 length: 13 amino acids. The V end was cut by 1 base, the J end by 6 bases, with 6 bases between. Germline V gives CDR1 SEHNR, CDR2 FQNEAQ (reference sequence). The CDR3 bases are TGTGCCAGCAGCTTAGGGGCAGCCGGGGAGCTGTTTTTT. Translating gives CASSLGAAGELFF.

This chain joins TRBV5-1 and TRBJ2-7; the D gene is possibly TRBD1 (5 bases). This CDR3 contains 13 residues. Germline CDR1 and CDR2: SGHRS and YFSETQ. With 1 base removed from V and 5 bases from J, the gap between germline ends came to 10 bases. This CDR3 is CASSLLQGDEQYF. CDR3 DNA: TGCGCCAGCAGCTTGCTGCAGGGTGACGAGCAGTACTTC.

This clone was counted a few times. The genes are TRBV5-1 and TRBJ2-2; D might be TRBD2 (5 bases). The CDR3 covers 14 residues. Germline CDR1 is SGHRS and CDR2 is YFSETQ. Trimming took off 4 bases at V and 5 bases at J, with 12 bases between the two ends. In DNA, the CDR3 is TGCGCCAGCAGCCTGTTGACGGGGACCGGGGAGCTGTTTTTT. Translated, it gives CASSLLTGTGELFF.

Here the CDR3 DNA reads TGTGCCAGCAGTTATGGGGGGGGAAAAGCCTACGAGCAGTACTTC. This gives the protein CASSYGGGKAYEQYF. This chain uses TRBV6-5 with TRBJ2-7; the match to TRBD2 covers 7 bases. The length of the CDR3 is 15 residues. In germline, CDR1 is MNHEY, CDR2 SVGAGI. V was pared by 3 bases and J by 2 bases, with 7 bases of the junction left unmatched.

CDR3 sequence reads: CASSLMGIDRETQYF. The CDR3 bases are TGTGCCAGCAGCTTGATGGGGATCGACAGGGAGACCCAGTACTTC. This chain links TRBV5-4 with TRBJ2-5; tentative D call: TRBD1 (6 bases). V was pared by 1 base and J by 5 bases, with 15 bases between. Germline values: CDR1 SGHNT, CDR2 YYREEE (reference sequence). The CDR3 runs 15 residues.

V and J are TRBV19 and TRBJ2-5, with 10 bases matching TRBD1. The germline gives CDR1 LNHDA, CDR2 SQIVND (reference sequence). The length of the CDR3 is 15 residues. V gave up 6 bases and J gave up 5 bases; unmatched junction bases: 9. CDR3 in amino acids: CASSMGQGRLETQYF. The CDR3 DNA reads TGTGCCAGTAGCATGGGACAGGGGCGGCTCGAGACCCAGTACTTC.

The chain recombines TRBV6-1 with TRBJ2-1, with 7 bases lining up with TRBD1. The CDR3 has 15 residues. After removal of 2 bases from V and 7 bases from J, the junction contained 8 bases not matched to a gene. CDR1 and CDR2 from the germline V gene are MNHNS and SASEGT. The CDR3 coding sequence is TGTGCCAGCAGTGAACCCGGGACAGTAACAAATGAGCAGTTCTTC. This encodes CASSEPGTVTNEQFF.

A word on this clone: The junction shows a germline mismatch at one end, possibly a read error. The V call is TRBV30, the J call TRBJ1-2, with D perhaps matching TRBD1 (6 bases). The CDR3 totals 15 residues. The germline CDR1 and CDR2 sequences are GTSNPN and SVGIG (reference sequence). The CDR3 coding sequence is TGTGCCCGGAGATCACAACAGGGTCGAGGCTATGGCTACACCTTC. Translation: CARRSQQGRGYGYTF.

The V and J genes are TRBV6-6 and TRBJ1-1; no firm D call. V was clipped by 7 bases and J by 2 bases, with 17 bases between them. The germline V gene encodes CDR1 MNHNY and CDR2 SVGAGI (reference sequence). This CDR3 region has 15 residues. The CDR3 region is CASIPPQAGNTEAFF. Here the CDR3 DNA reads TGTGCCAGCATCCCCCCCCAAGCGGGTAACACTGAAGCTTTCTTT.

The V gene is TRBV11-2, the J gene TRBJ1-1; D ambiguous. V dropped 0 bases and J dropped 4 bases, with 6 bases sitting between them. The germline CDR1 and CDR2 sequences are SGHAT and FQNNGV. This CDR3 contains 13 residues. The CDR3: CASSLDAGTEAFF. The CDR3 DNA is TGTGCCAGCAGCTTAGATGCGGGCACTGAAGCTTTCTTT.

This chain joins TRBV18 and TRBJ1-2; the match to TRBD1 covers 9 bases. Germline trimming cut 2 bases from V and 6 bases from J; bases unmatched to any gene: 7. The germline V gene has CDR1 KGHSH and CDR2 LQKENI. The CDR3 has 15 residues. The CDR3 is CASSPSGTGSDGYTF. The CDR3 DNA sequence: TGTGCCAGCTCACCAAGCGGGACAGGGTCGGATGGCTACACCTTC.

The chain carries TRBV5-1 and TRBJ2-7; D uncertain. Germline values: CDR1 SGHRS, CDR2 YFSETQ. This CDR3 comprises 14 residues. V lost 0 bases, J lost 3 bases, and 10 bases lay in between. CDR3 sequence reads: CASSLDAGGYEQYF. DNA of the CDR3: TGCGCCAGCAGCTTGGACGCAGGTGGCTACGAGCAGTACTTC.

This sequence joins TRBV3-1 (or the pseudogene TRBV3-2) and TRBJ2-7; D is possibly TRBD1 (6 bases). The CDR3 sequence is 14 residues long. V lost 0 bases and J lost 5, with 11 bases in between. CDR1 and CDR2 (germline): LGHDT, YNNKEL (reference sequence). The CDR3 region is CASSQDVQGDEQYF. In nucleotides, the CDR3 is TGTGCCAGCAGCCAAGATGTACAGGGCGACGAGCAGTACTTC.

The rearrangement joins TRBV7-6 to TRBJ1-6, with unresolved D. Germline V gives CDR1 SGHVS, CDR2 FNYEAQ. The germline V and J ends were trimmed by 3 bases and 10 bases, with 16 bases remaining between them. The CDR3 sequence is 15 residues long. In DNA, the CDR3 is TGTGCCAGCAGCTTGGAGGTGAGGTTTCAATCACCCCTCCACTTT. This translates into CASSLEVRFQSPLHF.

This chain links TRBV9 with TRBJ1-3; TRBD1 agrees at 8 bases. Germline V gene lookup returns CDR1 SGDLS and CDR2 YYNGEE. The junction had 1 base not matched to a gene; V was cut back by 0 bases and J by 2 bases. The CDR3 totals 15 residues. Here the CDR3 DNA reads TGTGCCAGCAGCGTAGCAGGGGGCCCTGGAAACACCATATATTTT. Encoded protein: CASSVAGGPGNTIYF.

This chain uses TRBV9 with TRBJ1-1; D unclear. Germline assignment: CDR1 SGDLS and CDR2 YYNGEE. CDR3 length: 14 residues. Trimming removed 2 bases from V and 4 bases from J, with 12 bases in between. The CDR3 loop reads CASSVTDGGTEAFF. The CDR3, as DNA: TGTGCCAGCAGCGTGACCGACGGAGGCACTGAAGCTTTCTTT.

This clone appeared a few times. This chain uses TRBV6-1 with TRBJ2-1; 10 positions match TRBD2. CDR1 is MNHNS and CDR2 is SASEGT in the germline V gene. Unmatched junction bases numbered 5, after V lost 2 bases and J lost 7 bases. This CDR3 has 15 residues. CDR3 nucleotides: TGTGCCAGCAGTGAACTAGCGGGGGAATTTAATGAGCAGTTCTTC. This codes for CASSELAGEFNEQFF.